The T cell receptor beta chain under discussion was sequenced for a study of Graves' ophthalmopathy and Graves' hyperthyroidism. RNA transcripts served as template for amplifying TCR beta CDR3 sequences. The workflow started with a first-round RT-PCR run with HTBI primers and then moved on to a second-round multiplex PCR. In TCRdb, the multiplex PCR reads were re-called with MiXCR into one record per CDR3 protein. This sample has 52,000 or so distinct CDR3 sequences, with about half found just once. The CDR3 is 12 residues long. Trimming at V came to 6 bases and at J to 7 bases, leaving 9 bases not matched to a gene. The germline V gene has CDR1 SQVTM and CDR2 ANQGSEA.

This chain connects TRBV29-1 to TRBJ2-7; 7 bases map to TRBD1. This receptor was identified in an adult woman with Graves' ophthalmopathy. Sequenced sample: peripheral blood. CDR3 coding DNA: TGCAGCGTACCTACAGGGGTGGGGGAGCAGTACTTC. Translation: CSVPTGVGEQYF.